This T cell receptor beta chain was identified during a study of CD8 T cells in ankylosing spondylitis. MiXCR, applied by TCRdb to the 5' RACE reads, yields one record per CDR3 protein. Seen here are around 40,000 distinct CDR3 sequences, 2.7% observed once, and the top ten hold approximately 4.2%. This clonotype was seen ten or more times. The V and J ends lost 4 bases and 7 bases respectively, with 18 bases between them. This CDR3 is built from 15 residues. Germline values: CDR1 SGDLS, CDR2 YYNGEE. Material for sequencing was blood, either unsorted or a sorted T cell fraction (not recorded which). The clonotype was recovered from a male donor with ankylosing spondylitis or in good health (not recorded which). V is TRBV9 and J is TRBJ2-1; D possibly corresponds to TRBD1 (8 bases). In nucleotides, the CDR3 is TGTGCCAGCAGCCCAGGGGGCGGGAGAGGTAATGAGCAGTTCTTC. Translating gives CASSPGGGRGNEQFF.